This TCR beta chain was sequenced for a study of blood T cell repertoires in COVID-19. Study at large: PBMCs, B-cell-depleted T cells, or T cells provided the cDNA or gDNA that made up the material.

This CDR3 has 12 residues. With 9 bases removed from V and 5 bases from J, the gap between germline ends came to 12 bases. The germline gives CDR1 KGHDR, CDR2 SFDVKD. The data were produced by immunoSEQ multiplex PCR, yet TCRdb's version contains in-frame clones alone and is incomplete. The table shows hundreds of thousands of clones, with roughly 89% occurring only once. It was during active infection that Seattle patients were enrolled and then longitudinally followed. The clonotype originates from a man between 18 and 35 years old with COVID-19, enrolled during active disease. Sequencing was done on a sample of peripheral blood. V is TRBV24-1 and J is TRBJ2-5; possibly TRBD1 for D (5 bases). This CDR3 is CATQGLEETQYF. CDR3 bases: TGTGCCACCCAGGGATTAGAGGAGACCCAGTACTTC.